Each of the 18 T cell receptor beta chains below was sequenced from the same sample in a study of response to subunit inactivated influenza vaccine. TCRdb analysed the RT-PCR reads with MiXCR anew, one entry per CDR3 protein. The table lists roughly 710,000 distinct CDR3 sequences, 12% to 15% of them singletons, with about 7.4% in the top ten. The source material was PBMCs from blood, sampled 14 days before vaccination. The receptors derive from a man aged 45-65 years who received an inactivated influenza vaccine.

This clonotype appeared a few times. This sequence joins TRBV7-2 and TRBJ2-3; D is ambiguous. The germline V and J ends were trimmed by 6 bases and 4 bases, with 23 bases remaining between them. The CDR3 consists of 17 residues. The germline gives CDR1 SGHTA, CDR2 FQGNSA. CDR3 sequence: CASRESRALGGSDTQYF. CDR3 bases: TGTGCCAGCAGAGAATCCCGGGCCCTCGGCGGTTCAGATACGCAGTATTTT.

A few counts support this clonotype. The chain combines TRBV5-6 with TRBJ1-1; no clear D. Germline loops: CDR1 SGHDT, CDR2 YYEEEE. The CDR3 is 12 residues long. Trimming cost V 1 base and J 11 bases, with 12 bases left between them. The CDR3 reads CASSLRSSRAFF. For the CDR3, the DNA is TGTGCCAGCAGCTTGCGCTCCTCGAGGGCTTTCTTT. Drawing the rest from reference TRBV5-6 and TRBJ1-1, the complete variable domain is DAGVTQSPTHLIKTRGQQVTLRCSPKSGHDTVSWYQQALGQGPQFIFQYYEEEERQRGNFPDRFSGHQFPNYSSELNVNALLLGDSALYLCASSLRSSRAFFGQGTRLTVV.

At least ten counts were recorded for this clonotype. This sequence joins TRBV5-6 and TRBJ2-3; unclear D gene. This CDR3 spans 16 amino acids. The V and J ends lost 4 bases and 4 bases respectively, with 19 bases between them. Per the germline V gene, CDR1 is SGHDT and CDR2 is YYEEEE. The CDR3 sequence is CASSIGFKGGADTQYF. The CDR3 DNA reads TGTGCCAGCAGCATTGGTTTTAAGGGCGGAGCAGATACGCAGTATTTT.

The chain employs TRBV28 and TRBJ2-2; TRBD1 matches at 8 bases. The CDR3 length is 16 residues. In germline, CDR1 is MDHEN, CDR2 SYDVKM. The V and J ends lost 6 bases and 1 base, in that order; junction bases with no gene match: 7. CDR3 sequence: CASSPPDRVNTGELFF. CDR3 DNA sequence: TGTGCCAGCAGCCCCCCGGACAGGGTGAACACCGGGGAGCTGTTTTTT.

CDR3 amino acids: CARDRDRVNYEQYF. The CDR3 nucleotides read TGTGCCAGGGACCGGGACCGGGTAAACTACGAGCAGTACTTC. The chain uses TRBV10-3 and TRBJ2-7; the D gene could be TRBD1 or TRBD2 (5 bases each). CDR3 size: 14 residues. Trimming cost V 10 bases and J 3 bases, with 19 bases left between them. From germline, CDR1 is ENHRY and CDR2 SYGVKD.

This clonotype turned up a few times. The chain joins TRBV6-5 to TRBJ1-4; D gene uncertain. Trimming cost V 5 bases and J 4 bases, with 8 bases left between them. Germline-derived CDR1 and CDR2 are MNHEY and SVGAGI. The CDR3 contains 13 residues. This CDR3 is CASSDGSNEKLFF. The CDR3 DNA follows: TGTGCCAGCAGTGACGGGAGTAATGAAAAACTGTTTTTT.

This chain uses TRBV6-5 with TRBJ2-3; possibly TRBD1 for D (5 bases). V shed 4 bases and J shed 1 base, with 12 bases lying between them. The germline V gene encodes CDR1 MNHEY and CDR2 SVGAGI. The CDR3 has 15 residues. The CDR3 DNA sequence: TGTGCCAGCAGTTCGCAGGGCTTTGGCACAGATACGCAGTATTTT. This sequence encodes CASSSQGFGTDTQYF.

The chain combines TRBV10-3 with TRBJ2-1; 9 bases align to TRBD2. V dropped 10 bases and J dropped 2; count of bases not matched to a gene: 6. This CDR3 contains 14 residues. Per the germline V gene, CDR1 is ENHRY and CDR2 is SYGVKD. The CDR3 DNA sequence: TGTGCCACGGTAGCGGGAGTCACCTACAATGAGCAGTTCTTC. Translation: CATVAGVTYNEQFF.

The V gene is TRBV6-2 or TRBV6-3, the J gene TRBJ1-1; the D gene is possibly TRBD1 (6 bases). There are 12 residues in the CDR3. Germline V gives CDR1 MNHEY, CDR2 SVGEGT. V lost 7 bases to trimming and J lost 6 bases, with 12 bases between them. Here the CDR3 reads CASNAGVPEAFF. The CDR3 nucleotides are TGTGCCAGCAATGCAGGGGTCCCTGAAGCTTTCTTT.

The chain links TRBV12-3 or TRBV12-4 to TRBJ2-7; weak D call: TRBD2 (6 bases). This CDR3 region has 15 residues. V was clipped by 5 bases and J by 6 bases, with 20 bases between them. Here the CDR3 reads CASSSFLGGGAEQYF. CDR3 in DNA: TGTGCCAGCAGTAGCTTCCTCGGAGGCGGGGCCGAGCAGTACTTC.

This clonotype was detected a few times. V gene TRBV30 combines with J gene TRBJ2-1; D tentatively reads TRBD1 or TRBD2 (5 bases each). The V gene lost 2 bases and the J gene lost 9 bases, with 8 bases spanning the gap. This CDR3 has 11 residues. From germline, CDR1 is GTSNPN and CDR2 SVGIG (reference sequence). The CDR3 DNA is TGTGCCTGGAGTTCTGGGACTGAGCAGTTCTTC. Amino acid sequence: CAWSSGTEQFF.

The genes are TRBV20-1 and TRBJ2-1; D unclear. The CDR3 consists of 13 residues. V was clipped by 6 bases and J by 8 bases, with 17 bases between them. The germline V gene has CDR1 DFQATT and CDR2 SNEGSKA (reference sequence). The CDR3 loop is CSAKTWAIDEQFF. CDR3 nucleotides: TGCAGTGCCAAGACTTGGGCAATAGATGAGCAGTTCTTC.

The chain couples TRBV29-1 to TRBJ2-1; TRBD1 matches at 9 bases. The CDR3 is made up of 15 amino acids. Germline CDR1 SQVTM, CDR2 ANQGSEA. Losses at the gene ends were 4 bases for V and 7 bases for J; bases not matched to a gene: 11. The CDR3 reads CSVGTGTGFRNEQFF. DNA of the CDR3: TGCAGCGTTGGGACCGGGACAGGGTTTAGGAATGAGCAGTTCTTC.

V and J are TRBV7-9 and TRBJ2-1; D is unclear. V was pared by 5 bases and J by 7 bases, with 12 bases between. This CDR3 is 13 amino acids long. Germline V gene data show CDR1 as SEHNR and CDR2 as FQNEAQ (reference sequence). The CDR3 region is CASSHGQGNEQFF. The CDR3 nucleotides read TGTGCCAGCAGCCACGGCCAAGGGAATGAGCAGTTCTTC.

This clonotype has ten or more counts. The CDR3 nucleotides read TGTGCCAGCAGCCTGACTAGCGGGAGGGCCCCTGAGCAGTTCTTC. Amino acid sequence: CASSLTSGRAPEQFF. J is TRBJ2-1 and V is TRBV7-9; 14 bases are shared with TRBD2. V lost 5 bases and J lost 9; bases outside the gene matches: 6. CDR1 and CDR2 from the germline V gene are SEHNR and FQNEAQ (reference sequence). The CDR3 runs to 15 residues. The variable domain in full, with the rest retrieved from reference TRBV7-9 and TRBJ2-1, is DTGVSQNPRHKITKRGQNVTFRCDPISEHNRLYWYRQTLGQGPEFLTYFQNEAQLEKSRLLSDRFSAERPKGSFSTLEIQRTEQGDSAMYLCASSLTSGRAPEQFFGPGTRLTVL.

The rearrangement joins TRBV7-2 to TRBJ2-7, with no clear D. The germline V gene encodes CDR1 SGHTA and CDR2 FQGNSA. Deletions cut 2 bases from V and 7 bases from J, with 12 bases between. The CDR3 extends over 13 amino acids. The CDR3 loop is CASSLSSVTEQYF. Written as DNA, the CDR3 is TGTGCCAGCAGCTTATCCTCGGTGACAGAGCAGTACTTC. The whole variable domain, remainder taken from reference TRBV7-2 and TRBJ2-7, is GAGVSQSPSNKVTEKGKDVELRCDPISGHTALYWYRQSLGQGLEFLIYFQGNSAPDKSGLPSDRFSAERTGGSVSTLTIQRTQQEDSAVYLCASSLSSVTEQYFGPGTRLTVT.

This clonotype was detected a few times. This rearrangement joins TRBV6-2 or TRBV6-3 to TRBJ2-3; 14 bases match TRBD2. V lost 3 bases, J lost 0 bases, and 8 bases stayed unmatched. Germline V lookup: CDR1 MNHEY, CDR2 SVGEGT. This CDR3 contains 19 residues. The DNA for the CDR3 is TGTGCCAGCAGTTATTCGACTAGCGGGAGGGCCGTTAGCACAGATACGCAGTATTTT. This codes for CASSYSTSGRAVSTDTQYF.

The V gene is TRBV27, the J gene TRBJ2-5; TRBD1 agrees at 7 bases. CDR1 MNHEY and CDR2 SMNVEV come from the germline V gene (reference sequence). Germline trimming cut 6 bases from V and 5 bases from J; bases unmatched to any gene: 9. The CDR3 is made up of 14 amino acids. The CDR3: CASRPPGQSETQYF. Written as DNA, the CDR3 is TGTGCCAGCAGACCTCCGGGACAGTCGGAGACCCAGTACTTC.